This is a list of T cell receptor beta chains from one sample in a study of cytomegalovirus exposure and HLA in healthy donors. Clones were sequenced by immunoSEQ multiplex PCR, and TCRdb holds only the in-frame ones, with some missing. The table lists more than 55,000 clones, approximately 80% of them singletons. Material: PBMCs. The receptors shown here come from a woman aged 40 to 49 in good health and CMV-seronegative. The CDR3 runs from the conserved cysteine through the conserved F or W. A D gene is named only where the DNA matches it firmly. The listing skips clone size in some rows; elsewhere it reads once, few, many or a size class.

J gene: TRBJ2-7
clone size: few
D gene: TRBD2
V gene: TRBV19
CDR3 protein: CASTGTSGNYEQYF
CDR3 DNA: TGTGCCAGTACCGGGACTAGCGGGAACTACGAGCAGTACTTC

J gene: TRBJ2-5
clone size: .
D gene: .
V gene: TRBV7-3
CDR3 protein: CASSLTGRGNPRETQYF
CDR3 DNA: TGTGCCAGCAGCTTAACCGGCAGGGGAAACCCCCGAGAGACCCAGTACTTC

J gene: TRBJ2-4
clone size: .
D gene: TRBD2
V gene: TRBV2
CDR3 protein: CASSQTGGVNIQYF
CDR3 DNA: TGTGCCAGCAGCCAAACCGGGGGGGTTAACATTCAGTACTTC

J gene: TRBJ2-7
clone size: few
D gene: TRBD1
V gene: TRBV29-1
CDR3 protein: CSARTGAYEQYF
CDR3 DNA: TGCAGCGCACGAACAGGGGCCTACGAGCAGTACTTC

J gene: TRBJ2-5
clone size: .
D gene: .
V gene: TRBV10-3
CDR3 protein: CAISGTSETQYF
CDR3 DNA: TGTGCCATCAGCGGGACTTCAGAGACCCAGTACTTC

J gene: TRBJ2-1
clone size: .
D gene: .
V gene: TRBV30
CDR3 protein: CAWSSLGLSYNEQFF
CDR3 DNA: TGTGCCTGGAGTTCACTAGGCCTCAGCTACAATGAGCAGTTCTTC

J gene: TRBJ2-1
clone size: .
D gene: .
V gene: TRBV6-5
CDR3 protein: CASSYSTSSYNEQFF
CDR3 DNA: TGTGCCAGCAGTTATAGCACGAGCTCCTACAATGAGCAGTTCTTC

J gene: TRBJ2-1
clone size: once
D gene: TRBD2
V gene: TRBV5-6
CDR3 protein: CASSWGQGTRDEQFF
CDR3 DNA: TGTGCCAGCAGCTGGGGGCAGGGGACTAGGGATGAGCAGTTCTTC

J gene: TRBJ2-1
clone size: few
D gene: .
V gene: TRBV6-1
CDR3 protein: CASSEHRSSYNEQFF
CDR3 DNA: TGTGCCAGCAGTGAACACAGGAGTTCCTACAATGAGCAGTTCTTC

J gene: TRBJ2-1
clone size: .
D gene: TRBD2
V gene: TRBV5-4
CDR3 protein: CASSWGTSGRISDDEQFF
CDR3 DNA: TGTGCCAGCAGCTGGGGGACTAGCGGGAGGATAAGTGATGATGAGCAGTTCTTC

J gene: TRBJ2-1
clone size: .
D gene: TRBD2
V gene: TRBV11-2
CDR3 protein: CASSLGATSGRYEQFF
CDR3 DNA: TGTGCCAGCAGCTTAGGCGCGACTAGCGGGAGATATGAGCAGTTCTTC

J gene: TRBJ2-7
clone size: .
D gene: .
V gene: TRBV7-6
CDR3 protein: CASSLNDGSGGEQYF
CDR3 DNA: TGTGCCAGCAGCTTAAATGACGGGAGCGGAGGAGAGCAGTACTTC

J gene: TRBJ2-7
clone size: .
D gene: .
V gene: TRBV9
CDR3 protein: CASSPDWRGAYEQYF
CDR3 DNA: TGTGCCAGCAGCCCCGACTGGAGGGGCGCCTACGAGCAGTACTTC

J gene: TRBJ2-7
clone size: few
D gene: TRBD1
V gene: TRBV10-3
CDR3 protein: CAISASGQGGNEQYF
CDR3 DNA: TGTGCCATCAGCGCCTCGGGACAGGGGGGGAACGAGCAGTACTTC

J gene: TRBJ2-3
clone size: .
D gene: .
V gene: TRBV4-2
CDR3 protein: CASSQAAREGADTQYF
CDR3 DNA: TGTGCCAGCAGCCAAGCCGCCAGGGAGGGGGCAGATACGCAGTATTTT

J gene: TRBJ1-2
clone size: .
D gene: TRBD1
V gene: TRBV30
CDR3 protein: CAWNGQESNYGYTF
CDR3 DNA: TGTGCCTGGAACGGACAGGAAAGTAACTATGGCTACACCTTC

J gene: TRBJ2-1
clone size: .
D gene: TRBD2
V gene: TRBV6-5
CDR3 protein: CASSETSGYNEQFF
CDR3 DNA: TGTGCCAGCAGCGAGACTAGCGGATACAATGAGCAGTTCTTC

J gene: TRBJ2-7
clone size: .
D gene: TRBD1
V gene: TRBV5-1
CDR3 protein: CASSFGTGFDEQYF
CDR3 DNA: TGCGCCAGCAGCTTTGGGACAGGGTTCGACGAGCAGTACTTC

J gene: TRBJ2-7
clone size: .
D gene: .
V gene: TRBV7-8
CDR3 protein: CASSGRQAVYEQYF
CDR3 DNA: TGTGCCAGCAGTGGGAGGCAGGCCGTCTACGAGCAGTACTTC

J gene: TRBJ1-2
clone size: .
D gene: TRBD1
V gene: TRBV6-5
CDR3 protein: CASRGRDSLNYGYTF
CDR3 DNA: TGTGCCAGCAGGGGCAGGGACAGTCTGAACTATGGCTACACCTTC

J gene: TRBJ1-4
clone size: .
D gene: .
V gene: TRBV7-9
CDR3 protein: CASSPKSNEKLFF
CDR3 DNA: TGTGCCAGCAGCCCCAAATCTAATGAAAAACTGTTTTTT

J gene: TRBJ2-7
clone size: .
D gene: .
V gene: TRBV29-1
CDR3 protein: CSVKGVAEPEQYF
CDR3 DNA: TGCAGCGTTAAGGGGGTCGCCGAACCCGAGCAGTACTTC

J gene: TRBJ2-7
clone size: .
D gene: TRBD2
V gene: TRBV19
CDR3 protein: CASSIRVAGVGYEQYF
CDR3 DNA: TGTGCCAGTAGTATAAGAGTAGCGGGAGTGGGCTACGAGCAGTACTTC

J gene: TRBJ1-5
clone size: few
D gene: TRBD1
V gene: TRBV19
CDR3 protein: CASIRTGTSNQPQHF
CDR3 DNA: TGTGCCAGTATTCGGACAGGGACTAGCAATCAGCCCCAGCATTTT

J gene: TRBJ2-7
clone size: .
D gene: TRBD2
V gene: TRBV11-2
CDR3 protein: CASSLEGGEGYEQYF
CDR3 DNA: TGTGCCAGCAGCTTGGAGGGCGGGGAGGGGTACGAGCAGTACTTC

J gene: TRBJ2-7
clone size: once
D gene: TRBD1
V gene: TRBV10-3
CDR3 protein: CAISEAGQGSYEQYF
CDR3 DNA: TGTGCCATCAGTGAAGCGGGACAGGGATCCTACGAGCAGTACTTC

J gene: TRBJ2-7
clone size: .
D gene: .
V gene: TRBV28
CDR3 protein: CASRSGVGSTYEQYF
CDR3 DNA: TGTGCCAGCAGGTCCGGGGTGGGGAGCACCTACGAGCAGTACTTC

J gene: TRBJ2-7
clone size: .
D gene: TRBD1
V gene: TRBV28
CDR3 protein: CASGTVTYEQYF
CDR3 DNA: TGTGCCAGCGGGACAGTAACCTACGAGCAGTACTTC

J gene: TRBJ1-1
clone size: .
D gene: .
V gene: TRBV11-2
CDR3 protein: CASSLILGIGARTEAFF
CDR3 DNA: TGTGCCAGCAGCTTGATTCTAGGTATAGGAGCGAGGACTGAAGCTTTCTTT

J gene: TRBJ1-1
clone size: .
D gene: .
V gene: TRBV29-1
CDR3 protein: CSVLLNTEAFF
CDR3 DNA: TGCAGCGTCTTATTGAACACTGAAGCTTTCTTT

J gene: TRBJ2-2
clone size: .
D gene: .
V gene: TRBV28
CDR3 protein: CASSPQRQLGGELFF
CDR3 DNA: TGTGCCAGCAGTCCCCAGCGTCAGCTCGGCGGGGAGCTGTTTTTT

J gene: TRBJ2-7
clone size: once
D gene: .
V gene: TRBV2
CDR3 protein: CASSAGSPPYEQYF
CDR3 DNA: TGTGCCAGCAGTGCGGGTTCCCCTCCCTACGAGCAGTACTTC

J gene: TRBJ2-7
clone size: .
D gene: .
V gene: TRBV27
CDR3 protein: CASSLGPSYEQYF
CDR3 DNA: TGTGCCAGCAGTCTGGGCCCTTCCTACGAGCAGTACTTC

J gene: TRBJ2-2
clone size: .
D gene: TRBD1
V gene: TRBV27
CDR3 protein: CASSLSGGLILTGELFF
CDR3 DNA: TGTGCCAGCAGTTTGTCAGGGGGATTGATTTTGACCGGGGAGCTGTTTTTT

J gene: TRBJ2-1
clone size: .
D gene: TRBD2
V gene: TRBV7-6
CDR3 protein: CASSLGRLAGGYEQFF
CDR3 DNA: TGTGCCAGCAGCTTAGGTCGGTTAGCGGGAGGGTATGAGCAGTTCTTC

J gene: TRBJ2-3
clone size: .
D gene: TRBD2
V gene: TRBV4-1
CDR3 protein: CASSQEGLAGTGDTQYF
CDR3 DNA: TGCGCCAGCAGCCAAGAGGGACTAGCGGGAACAGGGGATACGCAGTATTTT

J gene: TRBJ1-2
clone size: once
D gene: .
V gene: TRBV7-9
CDR3 protein: CASSLDDGSGDGYTF
CDR3 DNA: TGTGCCAGCAGCTTGGACGACGGTTCAGGGGATGGCTACACCTTC

J gene: TRBJ1-1
clone size: .
D gene: .
V gene: TRBV2
CDR3 protein: CASSKRDTVAVTEAFF
CDR3 DNA: TGTGCCAGCAGTAAACGGGACACCGTAGCAGTCACTGAAGCTTTCTTT

J gene: TRBJ2-7
clone size: .
D gene: .
V gene: TRBV7-2
CDR3 protein: CASSSGLGWASEQYF
CDR3 DNA: TGTGCCAGCAGCTCCGGACTGGGATGGGCATCCGAGCAGTACTTC

J gene: TRBJ2-7
clone size: .
D gene: TRBD2
V gene: TRBV7-9
CDR3 protein: CASSLELANEQYF
CDR3 DNA: TGTGCCAGCAGCTTAGAACTAGCGAATGAGCAGTACTTC

J gene: TRBJ1-1
clone size: .
D gene: .
V gene: TRBV6-5
CDR3 protein: CASSYSIGGVNTEAFF
CDR3 DNA: TGTGCCAGCAGTTACTCGATTGGGGGCGTGAACACTGAAGCTTTCTTT

J gene: TRBJ1-2
clone size: .
D gene: .
V gene: TRBV6-1
CDR3 protein: CASSDAGQTNYGYTF
CDR3 DNA: TGTGCCAGCAGTGACGCCGGACAGACGAACTATGGCTACACCTTC

J gene: TRBJ2-7
clone size: .
D gene: .
V gene: TRBV9
CDR3 protein: CASSGPRGEQYF
CDR3 DNA: TGTGCCAGCAGCGGTCCTAGGGGCGAGCAGTACTTC

J gene: TRBJ2-7
clone size: .
D gene: TRBD2
V gene: TRBV2
CDR3 protein: CASRSAGVMYEQYF
CDR3 DNA: TGTGCCAGCAGATCAGCGGGAGTAATGTACGAGCAGTACTTC

J gene: TRBJ2-5
clone size: few
D gene: TRBD2
V gene: TRBV7-3
CDR3 protein: CASSPRTSGSIKETQYF
CDR3 DNA: TGTGCCAGCAGCCCCCGGACTAGCGGGAGCATTAAAGAGACCCAGTACTTC